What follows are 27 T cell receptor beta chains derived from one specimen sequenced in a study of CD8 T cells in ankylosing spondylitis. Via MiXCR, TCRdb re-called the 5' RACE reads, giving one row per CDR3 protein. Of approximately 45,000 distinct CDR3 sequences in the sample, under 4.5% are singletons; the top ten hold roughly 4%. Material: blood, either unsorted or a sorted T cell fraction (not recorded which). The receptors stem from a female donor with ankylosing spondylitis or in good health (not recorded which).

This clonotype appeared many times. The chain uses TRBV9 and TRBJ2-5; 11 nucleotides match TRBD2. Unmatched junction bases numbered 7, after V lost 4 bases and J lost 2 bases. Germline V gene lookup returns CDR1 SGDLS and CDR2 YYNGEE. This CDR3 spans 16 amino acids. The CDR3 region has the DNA TGTGCCAGCAGCCGTGGCGGGACTAGCGGTCAAGAGACCCAGTACTTC. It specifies CASSRGGTSGQETQYF.

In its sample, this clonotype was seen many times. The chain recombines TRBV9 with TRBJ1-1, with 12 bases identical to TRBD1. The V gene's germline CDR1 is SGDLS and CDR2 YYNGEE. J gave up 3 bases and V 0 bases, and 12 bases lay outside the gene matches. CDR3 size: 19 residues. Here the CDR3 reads CASSVGGQGAATRDTEAFF. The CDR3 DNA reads TGTGCCAGCAGCGTAGGGGGACAGGGGGCAGCCACCCGGGACACTGAAGCTTTCTTT.

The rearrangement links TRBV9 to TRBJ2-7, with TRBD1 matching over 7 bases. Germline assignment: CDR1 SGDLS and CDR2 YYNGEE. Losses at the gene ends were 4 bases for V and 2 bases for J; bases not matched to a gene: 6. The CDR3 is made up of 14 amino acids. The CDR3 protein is CASSTGTETYEQYF. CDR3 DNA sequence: TGTGCCAGCAGCACCGGGACAGAGACCTACGAGCAGTACTTC.

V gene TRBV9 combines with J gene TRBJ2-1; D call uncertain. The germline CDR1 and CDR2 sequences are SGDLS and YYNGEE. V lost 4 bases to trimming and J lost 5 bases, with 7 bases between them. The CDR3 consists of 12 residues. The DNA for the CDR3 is TGTGCCAGCAGCACACGTAACAATGAGCAGTTCTTC. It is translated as CASSTRNNEQFF.

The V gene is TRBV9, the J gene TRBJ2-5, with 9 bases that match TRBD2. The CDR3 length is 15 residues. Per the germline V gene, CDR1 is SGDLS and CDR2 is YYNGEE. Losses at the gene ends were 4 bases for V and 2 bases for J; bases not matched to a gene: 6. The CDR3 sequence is CASSTRTSAQETQYF. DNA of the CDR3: TGTGCCAGCAGCACCCGGACTAGCGCACAAGAGACCCAGTACTTC.

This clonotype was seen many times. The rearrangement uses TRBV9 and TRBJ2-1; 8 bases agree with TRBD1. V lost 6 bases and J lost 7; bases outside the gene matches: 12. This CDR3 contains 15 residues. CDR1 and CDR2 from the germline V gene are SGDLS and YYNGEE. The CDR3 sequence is CASNPGGFSMNEQFF. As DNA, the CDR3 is TGTGCCAGCAACCCAGGGGGCTTCAGCATGAATGAGCAGTTCTTC.

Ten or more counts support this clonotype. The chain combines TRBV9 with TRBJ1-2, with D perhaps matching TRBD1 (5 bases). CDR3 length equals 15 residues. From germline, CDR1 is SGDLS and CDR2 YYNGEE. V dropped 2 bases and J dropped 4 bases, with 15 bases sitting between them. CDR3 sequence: CASSVAPGPSYGYTF. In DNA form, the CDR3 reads TGTGCCAGCAGCGTTGCACCGGGACCGAGCTATGGCTACACCTTC.

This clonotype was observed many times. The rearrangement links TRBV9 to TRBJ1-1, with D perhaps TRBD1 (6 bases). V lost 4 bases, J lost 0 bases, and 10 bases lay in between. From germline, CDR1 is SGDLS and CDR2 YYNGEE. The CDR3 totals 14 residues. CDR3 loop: CASSTRGLNTEAFF. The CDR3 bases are TGTGCCAGCAGCACCAGGGGTTTGAACACTGAAGCTTTCTTT. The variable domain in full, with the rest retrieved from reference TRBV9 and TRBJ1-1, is DSGVTQTPKHLITATGQRVTLRCSPRSGDLSVYWYQQSLDQGLQFLIQYYNGEERAKGNILERFSAQQFPDLHSELNLSSLELGDSALYFCASSTRGLNTEAFFGQGTRLTVV.

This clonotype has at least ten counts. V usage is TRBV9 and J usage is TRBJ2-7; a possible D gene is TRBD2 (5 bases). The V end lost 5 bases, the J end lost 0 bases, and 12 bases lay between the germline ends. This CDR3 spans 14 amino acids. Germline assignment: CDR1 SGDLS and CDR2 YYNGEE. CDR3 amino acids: CASSSGLHSYEQYF. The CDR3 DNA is TGTGCCAGCAGTTCCGGACTCCACTCCTACGAGCAGTACTTC.

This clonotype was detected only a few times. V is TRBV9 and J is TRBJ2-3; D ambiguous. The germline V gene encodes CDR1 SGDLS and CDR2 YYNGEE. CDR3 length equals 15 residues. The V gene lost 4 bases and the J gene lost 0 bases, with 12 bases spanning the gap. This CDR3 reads CASSPYPDSTDTQYF. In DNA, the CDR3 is TGTGCCAGCAGCCCCTACCCGGACAGCACAGATACGCAGTATTTT.

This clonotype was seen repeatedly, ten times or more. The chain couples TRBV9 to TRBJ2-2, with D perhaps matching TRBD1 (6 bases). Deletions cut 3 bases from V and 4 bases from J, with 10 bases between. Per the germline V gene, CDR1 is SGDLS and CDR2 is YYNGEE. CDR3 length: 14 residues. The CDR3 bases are TGTGCCAGCAGCGGCCAGGGGAGCACCGGGGAGCTGTTTTTT. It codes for CASSGQGSTGELFF.

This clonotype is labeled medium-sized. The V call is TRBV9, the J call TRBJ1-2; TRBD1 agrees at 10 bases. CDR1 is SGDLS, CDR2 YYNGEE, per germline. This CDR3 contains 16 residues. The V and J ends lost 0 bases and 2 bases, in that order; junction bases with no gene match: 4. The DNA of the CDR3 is TGTGCCAGCAGCGTAGCTCTGGGACAGGGGAACTATGGCTACACCTTC. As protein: CASSVALGQGNYGYTF.

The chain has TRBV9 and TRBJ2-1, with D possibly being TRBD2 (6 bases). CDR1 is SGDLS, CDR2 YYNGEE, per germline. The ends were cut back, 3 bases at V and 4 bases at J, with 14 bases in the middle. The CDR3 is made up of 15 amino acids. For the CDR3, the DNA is TGTGCCAGCAGCGGGGACGGGAGAGTGTACAATGAGCAGTTCTTC. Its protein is CASSGDGRVYNEQFF.

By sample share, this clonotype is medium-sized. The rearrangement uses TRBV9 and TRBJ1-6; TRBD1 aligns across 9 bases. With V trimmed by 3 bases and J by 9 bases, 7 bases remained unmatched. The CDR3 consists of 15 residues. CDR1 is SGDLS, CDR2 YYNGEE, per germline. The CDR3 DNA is TGTGCCAGCAGCGCACCGGGACAGGGTGGTTCACCCCTCCACTTT. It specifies CASSAPGQGGSPLHF.

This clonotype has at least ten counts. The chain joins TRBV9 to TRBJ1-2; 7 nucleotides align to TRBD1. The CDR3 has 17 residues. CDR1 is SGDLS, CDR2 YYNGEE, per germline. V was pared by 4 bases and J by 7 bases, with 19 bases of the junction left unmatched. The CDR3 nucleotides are TGTGCCAGCAGCCCCCGACAGGGTAGCATCCCGGACACTGGCTACACCTTC. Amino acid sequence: CASSPRQGSIPDTGYTF. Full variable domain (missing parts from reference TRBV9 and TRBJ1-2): DSGVTQTPKHLITATGQRVTLRCSPRSGDLSVYWYQQSLDQGLQFLIQYYNGEERAKGNILERFSAQQFPDLHSELNLSSLELGDSALYFCASSPRQGSIPDTGYTFGSGTRLTVV.

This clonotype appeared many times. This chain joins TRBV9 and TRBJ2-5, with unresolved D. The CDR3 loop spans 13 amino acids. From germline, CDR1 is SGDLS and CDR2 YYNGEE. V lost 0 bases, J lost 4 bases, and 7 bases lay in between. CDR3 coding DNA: TGTGCCAGCAGCGTAGAGGGCATAGAGACCCAGTACTTC. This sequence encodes CASSVEGIETQYF.

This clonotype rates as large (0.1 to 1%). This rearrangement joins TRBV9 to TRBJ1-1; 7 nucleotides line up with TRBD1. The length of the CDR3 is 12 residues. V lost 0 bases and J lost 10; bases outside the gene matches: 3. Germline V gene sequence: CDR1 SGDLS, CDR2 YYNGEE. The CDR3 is CASSVGTGRAFF. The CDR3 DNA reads TGTGCCAGCAGCGTAGGGACAGGTAGAGCTTTCTTT.

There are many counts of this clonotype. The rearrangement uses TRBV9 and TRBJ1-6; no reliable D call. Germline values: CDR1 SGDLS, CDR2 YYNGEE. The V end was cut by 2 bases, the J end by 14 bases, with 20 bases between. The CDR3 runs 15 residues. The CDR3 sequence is CASSVTVGPESTLHF. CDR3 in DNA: TGTGCCAGCAGCGTTACCGTCGGTCCCGAGAGTACCCTCCACTTT.

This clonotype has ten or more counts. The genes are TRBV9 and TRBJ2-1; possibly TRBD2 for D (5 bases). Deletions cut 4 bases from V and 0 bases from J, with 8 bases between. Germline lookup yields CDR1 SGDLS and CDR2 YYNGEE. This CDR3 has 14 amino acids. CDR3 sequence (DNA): TGTGCCAGCAGCCCGCTAGCCTCCTACAATGAGCAGTTCTTC. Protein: CASSPLASYNEQFF. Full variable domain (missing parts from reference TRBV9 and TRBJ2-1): DSGVTQTPKHLITATGQRVTLRCSPRSGDLSVYWYQQSLDQGLQFLIQYYNGEERAKGNILERFSAQQFPDLHSELNLSSLELGDSALYFCASSPLASYNEQFFGPGTRLTVL.

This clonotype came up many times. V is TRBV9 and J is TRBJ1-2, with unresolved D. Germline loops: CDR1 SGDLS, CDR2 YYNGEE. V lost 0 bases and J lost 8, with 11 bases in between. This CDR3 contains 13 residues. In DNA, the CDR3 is TGTGCCAGCAGCGTAGTTCCCTCTCTCGGCTACACCTTC. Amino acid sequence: CASSVVPSLGYTF.

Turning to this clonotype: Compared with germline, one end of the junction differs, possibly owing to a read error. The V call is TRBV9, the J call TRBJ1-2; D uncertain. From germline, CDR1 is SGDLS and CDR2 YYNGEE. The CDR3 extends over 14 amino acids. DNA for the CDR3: TGTGCCAGCAGCGACGACGGCCTTAACTACGGCTACACCTTC. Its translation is CASSDDGLNYGYTF.

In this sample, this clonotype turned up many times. The CDR3 nucleotides read TGTGCCAGCAGCGTAACGACAGGGAACTACGAGCAGTACTTC. This codes for CASSVTTGNYEQYF. The V gene is TRBV9, the J gene TRBJ2-7; TRBD1 matches at 7 bases. J lost 3 bases, V lost 1 base, and 4 bases had no gene match. Per the germline V gene, CDR1 is SGDLS and CDR2 is YYNGEE. The CDR3 has 14 amino acids.

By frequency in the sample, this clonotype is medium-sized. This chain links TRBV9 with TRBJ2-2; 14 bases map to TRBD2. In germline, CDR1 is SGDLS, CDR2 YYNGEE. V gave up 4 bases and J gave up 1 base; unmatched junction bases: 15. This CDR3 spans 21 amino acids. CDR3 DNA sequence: TGTGCCAGCAGCCCCTGGGGACTAGCGGGGGCCTTAAGCAAGAACACCGGGGAGCTGTTTTTT. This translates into CASSPWGLAGALSKNTGELFF.

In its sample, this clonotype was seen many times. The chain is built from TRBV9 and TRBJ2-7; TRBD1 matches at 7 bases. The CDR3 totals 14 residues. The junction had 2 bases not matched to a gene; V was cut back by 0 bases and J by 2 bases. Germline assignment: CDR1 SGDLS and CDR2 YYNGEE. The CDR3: CASSVDQGAYEQYF. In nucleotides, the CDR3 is TGTGCCAGCAGCGTAGACCAGGGGGCCTACGAGCAGTACTTC.

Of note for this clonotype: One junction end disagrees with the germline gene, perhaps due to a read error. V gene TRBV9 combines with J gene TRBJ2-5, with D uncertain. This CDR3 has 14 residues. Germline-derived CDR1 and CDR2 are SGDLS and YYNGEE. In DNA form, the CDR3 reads TGTGCCACCAGCGTAGAGGAGTCAGCAGAGACCCAGCACTTC. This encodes CATSVEESAETQHF.

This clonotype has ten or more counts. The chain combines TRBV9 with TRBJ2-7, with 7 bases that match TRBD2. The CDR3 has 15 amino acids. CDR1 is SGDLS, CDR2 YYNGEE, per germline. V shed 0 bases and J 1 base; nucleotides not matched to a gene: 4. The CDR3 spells CASSVGGGGSYEQYF. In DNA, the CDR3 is TGTGCCAGCAGCGTAGGGGGCGGGGGATCCTACGAGCAGTACTTC.

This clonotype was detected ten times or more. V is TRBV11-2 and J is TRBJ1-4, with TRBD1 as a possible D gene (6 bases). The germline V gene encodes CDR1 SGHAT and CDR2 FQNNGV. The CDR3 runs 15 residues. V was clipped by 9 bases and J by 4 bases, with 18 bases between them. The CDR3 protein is CARTPGGANNEKLFF. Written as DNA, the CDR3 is TGTGCCAGAACCCCCGGGGGCGCAAATAATGAAAAACTGTTTTTT.